A single sample gave rise to the 13 T cell receptor beta chains below, sequenced in a study of breast tumors, draining lymph nodes, adjacent tissues. The lymph nodes were axillary draining lymph nodes from breast cancer patients. TCRdb used MiXCR to reprocess the multiplex PCR reads, holding one entry per CDR3 protein. The sample has about 230,000 distinct CDR3 sequences, roughly 32% seen once. The material sequenced was axillary lymph node tissue. All receptors come from a female donor with breast cancer. Some clones in this sample may be carry-over from other donors' samples.

In this sample, this clonotype turned up many times. J is TRBJ1-2 and V is TRBV6-1, with no clear D. The CDR3 is 13 residues long. The ends were cut back, 9 bases at V and 4 bases at J, with 15 bases in the middle. Germline lookup yields CDR1 MNHNS and CDR2 SASEGT. The DNA of the CDR3 is TGTGCCAGTCTGAGGGCTTACAGCTATGGCTACACCTTC. This gives the protein CASLRAYSYGYTF.

CDR3 residues: CSAEEEVASEQYF. For the CDR3, the DNA is TGCAGTGCTGAGGAAGAGGTAGCTAGCGAGCAGTACTTC. This rearrangement joins TRBV20-1 to TRBJ2-7; D not certain. V was shortened by 5 bases and J by 6 bases, with 17 bases between the two germline ends. Germline V gene lookup returns CDR1 DFQATT and CDR2 SNEGSKA (reference sequence). This CDR3 has 13 residues.

V usage is TRBV15 and J usage is TRBJ1-3; tentative D call: TRBD1 (5 bases). With 8 bases removed from V and 4 bases from J, the gap between germline ends came to 18 bases. CDR1 and CDR2 from the germline V gene are LNHNV and YYDKDF (reference sequence). CDR3 length: 15 amino acids. CDR3 region: CATGFGADAGNTIYF. CDR3 in DNA: TGTGCCACCGGCTTCGGGGCAGATGCAGGAAACACCATATATTTT. The full variable domain, with the rest looked up from reference TRBV15 and TRBJ1-3, is DAMVIQNPRYQVTQFGKPVTLSCSQTLNHNVMYWYQQKSSQAPKLLFHYYDKDFNNEADTPDNFQSRRPNTSFCFLDIRSPGLGDTAMYLCATGFGADAGNTIYFGEGSWLTVV.

Many counts were recorded for this clonotype. Here the CDR3 reads CAISETSGREYEQYF. The DNA of the CDR3 is TGTGCCATCAGTGAGACTAGCGGGAGAGAATACGAGCAGTACTTC. The V and J genes are TRBV10-3 and TRBJ2-7; 11 bases fit TRBD2. Germline V gene data show CDR1 as ENHRY and CDR2 as SYGVKD. Unmatched junction bases numbered 4, after V lost 2 bases and J lost 4 bases. This CDR3 contains 15 residues.

This clonotype has only a few counts. The chain carries TRBV28 and TRBJ2-5, with 7 bases lining up with TRBD2. This CDR3 comprises 15 residues. Unmatched junction bases numbered 12, after V lost 6 bases and J lost 5 bases. CDR1 and CDR2 (germline): MDHEN, SYDVKM. As DNA, the CDR3 is TGTGCCAGCAGCACGGGGGGAGGGCGGGGTGAGACCCAGTACTTC. Its protein is CASSTGGGRGETQYF.

Many counts were recorded for this clonotype. The CDR3 loop is CASSLMGLAGGNYNEQFF. Written as DNA, the CDR3 is TGTGCCAGCAGTTTAATGGGACTAGCGGGAGGTAACTACAATGAGCAGTTCTTC. The rearrangement joins TRBV12-3 or TRBV12-4 to TRBJ2-1, with TRBD2 identical over 15 bases. There are 18 residues in the CDR3. The V gene end was trimmed by 2 bases and the J gene end by 3 bases; junction bases not matched to a gene: 5.

This clonotype showed up many times. The chain employs TRBV28 and TRBJ1-6; D may be TRBD1 (6 bases). CDR3 length equals 15 residues. Per the germline V gene, CDR1 is MDHEN and CDR2 is SYDVKM. V lost 4 bases and J 5 bases, leaving 12 bases between the germline ends. The CDR3 region has the DNA TGTGCCAGCAGTTCATCGGACAGAAATAATTCACCCCTCCACTTT. This translates into CASSSSDRNNSPLHF.

This clonotype was counted at least ten times. The chain combines TRBV11-2 with TRBJ1-6, with a possible D match to TRBD1 (6 bases). V lost 5 bases to trimming and J lost 9 bases, with 26 bases between them. This CDR3 region has 18 residues. Germline V gene lookup returns CDR1 SGHAT and CDR2 FQNNGV. The CDR3 loop is CASSLSGRGGSGSSPLHF. The CDR3 DNA sequence: TGTGCCAGCAGCCTTTCGGGACGAGGGGGAAGCGGTAGTTCACCCCTCCACTTT.

This chain connects TRBV6-5 to TRBJ1-5, with 8 bases lining up with TRBD1. This CDR3 region has 17 residues. Germline CDR1 reads MNHEY; CDR2 reads SVGAGI. V trimming: 3 bases; J trimming: 2 bases; junction bases outside the gene matches: 9. Written as DNA, the CDR3 is TGTGCCAGCAGTTATAAGGGGGGCAGGGGGCGCAATCAGCCCCAGCATTTT. It yields the protein CASSYKGGRGRNQPQHF.

About this clonotype itself: It may be a read error: a sequence one base away is much more abundant. This chain joins TRBV5-8 and TRBJ2-1; TRBD2 is a possible D gene (5 bases). The CDR3 spans 13 residues. The germline CDR1 and CDR2 sequences are SGHTS and YDEGEE. The ends were cut back, 4 bases at V and 10 bases at J, with 15 bases in the middle. CDR3 nucleotide sequence: TGTGCCAGCAGCCCGCGGACTCGTGGGGAGCAGTTCTTC. Translated: CASSPRTRGEQFF.

This clonotype was picked up many times. This could be a read error, since a much larger clone is one nucleotide away. The V call is TRBV4-1, the J call TRBJ1-2; possibly TRBD1 for D (5 bases). The germline V gene encodes CDR1 MGHRA and CDR2 YSYEKL. This CDR3 has 13 amino acids. The V and J ends lost 7 bases and 4 bases respectively, with 13 bases between them. This CDR3 is CASNEGTIYGYTF. The CDR3 DNA sequence: TGCGCCAGCAACGAGGGGACCATCTATGGCTACACCTTC.

The rearrangement joins TRBV19 to TRBJ2-5; 7 bases line up with TRBD1. Germline V gene data show CDR1 as LNHDA and CDR2 as SQIVND (reference sequence). The CDR3 covers 16 residues. With V trimmed by 3 bases and J by 5 bases, 12 bases remained unmatched. The CDR3: CASSISRDSQPETQYF. CDR3 bases: TGTGCCAGTAGTATCTCCCGGGACAGCCAACCGGAGACCCAGTACTTC. The full variable domain, in which reference TRBV19 and TRBJ2-5 provide the parts outside the CDR3, is DGGITQSPKYLFRKEGQNVTLSCEQNLNHDAMYWYRQDPGQGLRLIYYSQIVNDFQKGDIAEGYSVSREKKESFPLTVTSAQKNPTAFYLCASSISRDSQPETQYFGPGTRLLVL.

This clonotype has a count of ten or more. This chain joins TRBV5-4 and TRBJ2-3; 7 nucleotides align to TRBD2. Trimming took 4 bases from V and 2 from J; bases not matched to a gene: 10. CDR3 length: 16 amino acids. Looked up from germline, CDR1 is SGHNT and CDR2 is YYREEE (reference sequence). The CDR3 loop is CASSKGVAGLTDTQYF. CDR3 DNA: TGTGCCAGCAGCAAAGGGGTAGCGGGCCTCACAGATACGCAGTATTTT.